The T cell receptor (beta chain) under discussion was sequenced for a study of T cells in Graves' hyperthyroidism and ophthalmopathy. This clonotype appeared many times. Amplification of TCR beta CDR3 regions was performed using RNA transcripts as template. Initially, a first-round RT-PCR of the TCR CDR3 employed the HTBI primer set. MiXCR was run by TCRdb on the multiplex PCR reads, yielding one entry per CDR3 protein. The profile shows around 690,000 distinct CDR3 sequences, 15% to 20% of them singletons. The CDR3 runs to 13 residues. J lost 2 bases, V lost 4 bases, and 1 base had no gene match. Germline loops: CDR1 GTSNPN, CDR2 SVGIG (reference sequence).

This TCR came from a man aged 50-60 years with Graves' hyperthyroidism. The sample comprised blood. The rearrangement joins TRBV30 to TRBJ2-3; TRBD2 agrees at 9 bases. The CDR3 sequence: CAWTSGITDTQYF. The CDR3 DNA sequence: TGTGCCTGGACTAGCGGGATCACAGATACGCAGTATTTT.